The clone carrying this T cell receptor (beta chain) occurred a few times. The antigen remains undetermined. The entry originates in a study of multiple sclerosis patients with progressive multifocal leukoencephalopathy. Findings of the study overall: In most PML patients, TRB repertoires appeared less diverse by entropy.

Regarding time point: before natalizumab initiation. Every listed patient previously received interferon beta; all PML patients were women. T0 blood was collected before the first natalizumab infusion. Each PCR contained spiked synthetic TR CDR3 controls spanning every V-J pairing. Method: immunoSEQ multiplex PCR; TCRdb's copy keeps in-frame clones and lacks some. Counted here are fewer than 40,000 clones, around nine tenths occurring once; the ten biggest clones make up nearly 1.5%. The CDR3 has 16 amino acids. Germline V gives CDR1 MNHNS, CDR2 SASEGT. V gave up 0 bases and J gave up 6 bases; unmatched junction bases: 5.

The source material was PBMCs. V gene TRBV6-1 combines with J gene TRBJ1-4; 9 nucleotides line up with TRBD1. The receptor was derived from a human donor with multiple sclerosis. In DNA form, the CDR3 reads TGTGCCAGCAGTGAAGCGCAGGGACAGGGTTATGAAAAACTGTTTTTT. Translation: CASSEAQGQGYEKLFF.